Listed below are T cell receptor beta chains from one sample, sequenced in a study of CD4+ T cells in melanoma. Assay: immunoSEQ multiplex PCR; the TCRdb copy retains only in-frame clones and omits some. The data contain 9,900 or so clones, 69% of them singletons. The specimen was peripheral blood. All receptors come from a human donor with melanoma. CDR3s include the opening cysteine and the closing phenylalanine or tryptophan. Fields, in order: CDR3 length, clone size, J gene, V gene, D gene, CDR3 DNA, CDR3 protein. D genes are given only for firm matches. Clone size is given for some rows only: seen once, a few or many times, or a class if the clone is expanded.

cdr3_length: 15; clone_size: NA; j_call: TRBJ1-1; v_call: TRBV5-8; d_call: NA; cdr3_nt: TGTGCCAGCAGCTTGGGGGGGACGGTGAACACTGAAGCTTTCTTT; cdr3_aa: CASSLGGTVNTEAFF
cdr3_length: 16; clone_size: NA; j_call: TRBJ2-5; v_call: TRBV6-1; d_call: NA; cdr3_nt: TGTGCCAGCAGTGAAGGGACAGGGACTAGGCAAGAGACCCAGTACTTC; cdr3_aa: CASSEGTGTRQETQYF
cdr3_length: 15; clone_size: NA; j_call: TRBJ2-7; v_call: TRBV13; d_call: TRBD1; cdr3_nt: TGTGCCAGCAGCTCCAGTCGGACAGGGGCATACGAGCAGTACTTC; cdr3_aa: CASSSSRTGAYEQYF
cdr3_length: 13; clone_size: NA; j_call: TRBJ2-1; v_call: TRBV10-3; d_call: TRBD1; cdr3_nt: TGTGCCATCAGTCGGGACAGGGCCCCTGAGCAGTTCTTC; cdr3_aa: CAISRDRAPEQFF
cdr3_length: 17; clone_size: NA; j_call: TRBJ1-5; v_call: TRBV4-3; d_call: NA; cdr3_nt: TGCGCCAGCAGCCAAGATCCCGTAGGGACGGGCAATCAGCCCCAGCATTTT; cdr3_aa: CASSQDPVGTGNQPQHF
cdr3_length: 12; clone_size: NA; j_call: TRBJ2-1; v_call: TRBV4-2; d_call: NA; cdr3_nt: TGTGCCAGCAGCGGGGGGCTGGATGAGCAGTTCTTC; cdr3_aa: CASSGGLDEQFF
cdr3_length: 15; clone_size: NA; j_call: TRBJ1-5; v_call: TRBV19; d_call: TRBD1; cdr3_nt: TGTGCCAGTAGCGGGACAGGGGGCACCAATCAGCCCCAGCATTTT; cdr3_aa: CASSGTGGTNQPQHF
cdr3_length: 18; clone_size: NA; j_call: TRBJ2-5; v_call: TRBV4-2; d_call: TRBD2; cdr3_nt: TGTGCCAGCAGCCCCGTCGAGACTAGCGGGGGGGCCGGGGAGACCCAGTACTTC; cdr3_aa: CASSPVETSGGAGETQYF
cdr3_length: 15; clone_size: NA; j_call: TRBJ1-1; v_call: TRBV27; d_call: NA; cdr3_nt: TGTGCCAGCAGTTTAATTCCTAAGGTGAACACTGAAGCTTTCTTT; cdr3_aa: CASSLIPKVNTEAFF
cdr3_length: 15; clone_size: NA; j_call: TRBJ1-1; v_call: TRBV5-1; d_call: NA; cdr3_nt: TGCGCCAGCAGCTTGGATCGCAGGGCGAACACTGAAGCTTTCTTT; cdr3_aa: CASSLDRRANTEAFF
cdr3_length: 17; clone_size: NA; j_call: TRBJ2-7; v_call: TRBV4-2; d_call: NA; cdr3_nt: TGTGCCAGCAGCCAAGTGACCGACAGAGGTTTCCTCTACGAGCAGTACTTC; cdr3_aa: CASSQVTDRGFLYEQYF
cdr3_length: 18; clone_size: NA; j_call: TRBJ1-2; v_call: TRBV5-1; d_call: NA; cdr3_nt: TGCGCCAGCAGCTTGACCCCGGACAGCCTAGACCCTAACTATGGCTACACCTTC; cdr3_aa: CASSLTPDSLDPNYGYTF
cdr3_length: 16; clone_size: NA; j_call: TRBJ2-2; v_call: TRBV19; d_call: NA; cdr3_nt: TGTGCCAGTAGTCTCCAAGGGGGGCTGAACACCGGGGAGCTGTTTTTT; cdr3_aa: CASSLQGGLNTGELFF
cdr3_length: 13; clone_size: few; j_call: TRBJ1-1; v_call: TRBV7-7; d_call: NA; cdr3_nt: TGTGCTAGCAGCCAGGACAGCAACACTGAAGCTTTCTTT; cdr3_aa: CASSQDSNTEAFF
cdr3_length: 19; clone_size: NA; j_call: TRBJ1-5; v_call: TRBV23-1; d_call: NA; cdr3_nt: TGCGCCAGCAGTCAATTAAAGGAACTAGTAGGGGACTGCAATCAGCCCCAGCATTTT; cdr3_aa: CASSQLKELVGDCNQPQHF
cdr3_length: 12; clone_size: NA; j_call: TRBJ2-2; v_call: TRBV19; d_call: NA; cdr3_nt: TGTGCCAGTAGTATAGGAGTCGGGGAGCTGTTTTTT; cdr3_aa: CASSIGVGELFF
cdr3_length: 15; clone_size: NA; j_call: TRBJ1-2; v_call: TRBV7-9; d_call: TRBD1; cdr3_nt: TGTGCCAGCAGCGGTGGGGACAGGGGACGCTATGGCTACACCTTC; cdr3_aa: CASSGGDRGRYGYTF
cdr3_length: 16; clone_size: NA; j_call: TRBJ1-6; v_call: TRBV7-8; d_call: NA; cdr3_nt: TGTGCCAGCAGCTTATTGGGCAGGAACAATAATTCACCCCTCCACTTT; cdr3_aa: CASSLLGRNNNSPLHF
cdr3_length: 11; clone_size: few; j_call: TRBJ2-5; v_call: TRBV28; d_call: NA; cdr3_nt: TGTGCCAGCAGTTTGGAAGAGACCCAGTACTTC; cdr3_aa: CASSLEETQYF
cdr3_length: 12; clone_size: NA; j_call: TRBJ1-4; v_call: TRBV6-5; d_call: TRBD1; cdr3_nt: TGTGCCAGCGGACAGGGAGGTGAAAAACTGTTTTTT; cdr3_aa: CASGQGGEKLFF
cdr3_length: 14; clone_size: few; j_call: TRBJ2-2; v_call: TRBV29-1; d_call: NA; cdr3_nt: TGCAGCGTTTCCGGGACATTGAACACCGGGGAGCTGTTTTTT; cdr3_aa: CSVSGTLNTGELFF
cdr3_length: 12; clone_size: NA; j_call: TRBJ1-6; v_call: TRBV5-4; d_call: NA; cdr3_nt: TGTGCCAGCAGCTTGGTAGGGGGGTCCCTCCACTTT; cdr3_aa: CASSLVGGSLHF
cdr3_length: 14; clone_size: once; j_call: TRBJ1-2; v_call: TRBV2; d_call: TRBD1; cdr3_nt: TGTGCCAGCACGCGACCCGGGACAGCCTATGGCTACACCTTC; cdr3_aa: CASTRPGTAYGYTF
cdr3_length: 11; clone_size: NA; j_call: TRBJ2-7; v_call: TRBV28; d_call: NA; cdr3_nt: TGTGCCAGCAGTTTATGGGGCGAGCAGTACTTC; cdr3_aa: CASSLWGEQYF
cdr3_length: 15; clone_size: NA; j_call: TRBJ1-6; v_call: TRBV7-9; d_call: NA; cdr3_nt: TGTGCCAGCAGCTTAAGTACGGCCGGTGATTCACCCCTCCACTTT; cdr3_aa: CASSLSTAGDSPLHF
cdr3_length: 14; clone_size: medium-sized; j_call: TRBJ2-7; v_call: TRBV5-1; d_call: TRBD1; cdr3_nt: TGCGCCAGCAGCCCCGGGACAGGGGGCTACGAGCAGTACTTC; cdr3_aa: CASSPGTGGYEQYF
cdr3_length: 14; clone_size: NA; j_call: TRBJ2-1; v_call: TRBV5-8; d_call: TRBD2; cdr3_nt: TGTGCCAGCAGCTTAGCGGGGGGGAACAATGAGCAGTTCTTC; cdr3_aa: CASSLAGGNNEQFF
cdr3_length: 14; clone_size: NA; j_call: TRBJ2-7; v_call: TRBV5-1; d_call: TRBD1; cdr3_nt: TGCGCCAGCAGCTTGGGGGACAGGGTCGCGGTGCAGTACTTC; cdr3_aa: CASSLGDRVAVQYF
cdr3_length: 16; clone_size: NA; j_call: TRBJ2-3; v_call: TRBV5-1; d_call: TRBD2; cdr3_nt: TGCGCCAGCAGCTCGGGACTAGCGGGACCAACAGATACGCAGTATTTT; cdr3_aa: CASSSGLAGPTDTQYF
cdr3_length: 16; clone_size: NA; j_call: TRBJ1-2; v_call: TRBV21-1; d_call: NA; cdr3_nt: TGTGCCAGCAGCAAAGAGGACACCAGGATAAACTATGGCTACACCTTC; cdr3_aa: CASSKEDTRINYGYTF
cdr3_length: 14; clone_size: NA; j_call: TRBJ1-1; v_call: TRBV4-2; d_call: TRBD1; cdr3_nt: TGTGCCAGCAGCTTGGACAGGGGGAGAACTGAAGCTTTCTTT; cdr3_aa: CASSLDRGRTEAFF
cdr3_length: 14; clone_size: NA; j_call: TRBJ1-1; v_call: TRBV30; d_call: TRBD1; cdr3_nt: TGTGCCTGGAGGGGACAGGGGGGAGGTACTGAAGCTTTCTTT; cdr3_aa: CAWRGQGGGTEAFF
cdr3_length: 16; clone_size: NA; j_call: TRBJ1-1; v_call: TRBV23-1; d_call: TRBD1; cdr3_nt: TGCGCCAGCAGTCAATTACCGCGACATCCGTGGGACAGAGCTTTCTTT; cdr3_aa: CASSQLPRHPWDRAFF
cdr3_length: 12; clone_size: NA; j_call: TRBJ1-1; v_call: TRBV19; d_call: NA; cdr3_nt: TGTGCCAGTTCCAGCGGATCGGTTGAAGCTTTCTTT; cdr3_aa: CASSSGSVEAFF
cdr3_length: 16; clone_size: few; j_call: TRBJ1-5; v_call: TRBV9; d_call: TRBD1; cdr3_nt: TGTGCCAGCAGCCCCTGGGACAGGCAGAGCAATCAGCCCCAGCATTTT; cdr3_aa: CASSPWDRQSNQPQHF
cdr3_length: 14; clone_size: NA; j_call: TRBJ2-7; v_call: TRBV5-4; d_call: TRBD1; cdr3_nt: TGTGCCAGCAGCTTGGCGGGACAGACCTACGAGCAGTACTTC; cdr3_aa: CASSLAGQTYEQYF
cdr3_length: 15; clone_size: NA; j_call: TRBJ1-5; v_call: TRBV19; d_call: NA; cdr3_nt: TGTGCCAGTAGCAAAACAGGGATTAGCAATCAGCCCCAGCATTTT; cdr3_aa: CASSKTGISNQPQHF
cdr3_length: 10; clone_size: NA; j_call: TRBJ2-5; v_call: TRBV29-1; d_call: NA; cdr3_nt: TGCAGCGTTCAACAAGAGACCCAGTACTTC; cdr3_aa: CSVQQETQYF
cdr3_length: 15; clone_size: NA; j_call: TRBJ2-1; v_call: TRBV4-1; d_call: TRBD1; cdr3_nt: TGCGCCAGCAGCCAGCCGGACAGGGTTGGGAATGAGCAGTTCTTC; cdr3_aa: CASSQPDRVGNEQFF
cdr3_length: 12; clone_size: NA; j_call: TRBJ2-5; v_call: TRBV18; d_call: NA; cdr3_nt: TGTGCCAGCTCACCTACAGGAGAGACCCAGTACTTC; cdr3_aa: CASSPTGETQYF
cdr3_length: 16; clone_size: NA; j_call: TRBJ1-4; v_call: TRBV27; d_call: NA; cdr3_nt: TGTGCCAGCAGACCATTCCGAGGGGTGGCTAATGAAAAACTGTTTTTT; cdr3_aa: CASRPFRGVANEKLFF
cdr3_length: 14; clone_size: large; j_call: TRBJ2-7; v_call: TRBV6-5; d_call: NA; cdr3_nt: TGTGCCAGCAGTCGTGACTCCTTTTCCTACGAGCAGTACTTC; cdr3_aa: CASSRDSFSYEQYF
cdr3_length: 14; clone_size: NA; j_call: TRBJ2-7; v_call: TRBV7-2; d_call: TRBD1; cdr3_nt: TGTGCCAGCAGGGCGGGACAGGGTGGCTACGAGCAGTACTTC; cdr3_aa: CASRAGQGGYEQYF
cdr3_length: 13; clone_size: NA; j_call: TRBJ2-1; v_call: TRBV7-9; d_call: NA; cdr3_nt: TGTGCCAGCAGCCGGGACTTCCCCAATGAGCAGTTCTTC; cdr3_aa: CASSRDFPNEQFF
cdr3_length: 14; clone_size: NA; j_call: TRBJ2-7; v_call: TRBV7-3; d_call: NA; cdr3_nt: TGTGCCAGCAGCACCCAGACCGGAACCTACGAGCAGTACTTC; cdr3_aa: CASSTQTGTYEQYF
cdr3_length: 15; clone_size: large; j_call: TRBJ2-2; v_call: TRBV5-8; d_call: NA; cdr3_nt: TGTGCCAGCAGCTTGACAGGGAGGGGCACCGGGGAGCTGTTTTTT; cdr3_aa: CASSLTGRGTGELFF
cdr3_length: 12; clone_size: NA; j_call: TRBJ2-2; v_call: TRBV29-1; d_call: TRBD2; cdr3_nt: TGCAGCGTAGAACGGGGGGCCGGGGAGCTGTTTTTT; cdr3_aa: CSVERGAGELFF